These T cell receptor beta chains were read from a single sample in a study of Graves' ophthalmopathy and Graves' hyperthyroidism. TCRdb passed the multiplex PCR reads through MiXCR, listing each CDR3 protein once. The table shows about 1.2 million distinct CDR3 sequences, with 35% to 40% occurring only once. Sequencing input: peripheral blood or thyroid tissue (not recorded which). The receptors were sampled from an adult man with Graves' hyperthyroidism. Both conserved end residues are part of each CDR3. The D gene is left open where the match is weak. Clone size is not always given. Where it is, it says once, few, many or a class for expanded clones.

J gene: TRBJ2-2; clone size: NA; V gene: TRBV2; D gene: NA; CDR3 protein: CASKRGGNTGELFF; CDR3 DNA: TGTGCCAGCAAGAGAGGGGGGAACACCGGGGAGCTGTTTTTT
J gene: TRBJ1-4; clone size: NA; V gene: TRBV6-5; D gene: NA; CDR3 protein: CASSRQGIGSNEKLFF; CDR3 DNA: TGTGCCAGCAGCCGCCAGGGGATCGGGTCTAATGAAAAACTGTTTTTT
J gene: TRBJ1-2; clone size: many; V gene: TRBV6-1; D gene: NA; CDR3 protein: CASSNQLNYGYTF; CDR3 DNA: TGTGCCAGCAGTAATCAGCTCAACTATGGCTACACCTTC
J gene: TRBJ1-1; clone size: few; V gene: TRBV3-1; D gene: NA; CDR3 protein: CASSPMENTEAFF; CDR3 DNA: TGTGCCAGCAGCCCAATGGAGAACACTGAAGCTTTCTTT
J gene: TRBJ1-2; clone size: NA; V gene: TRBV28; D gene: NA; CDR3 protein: CASSSPGALYGYTF; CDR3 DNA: TGTGCCAGCAGTTCTCCGGGGGCCCTCTATGGCTACACCTTC
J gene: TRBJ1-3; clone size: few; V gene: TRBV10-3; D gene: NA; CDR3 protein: CAISESTRIGEGHSGNTIYF; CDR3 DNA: TGTGCCATCAGTGAGTCGACTCGGATAGGGGAAGGCCACTCTGGAAACACCATATATTTT
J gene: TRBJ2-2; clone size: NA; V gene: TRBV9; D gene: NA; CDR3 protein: CASSVDVQPTGELFF; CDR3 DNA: TGTGCCAGCAGCGTAGATGTTCAGCCCACCGGGGAGCTGTTTTTT
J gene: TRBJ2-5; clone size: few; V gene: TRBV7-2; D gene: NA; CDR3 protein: CASSKEGSGKETQYF; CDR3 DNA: TGTGCCAGCAGCAAAGAGGGGTCGGGGAAAGAGACCCAGTACTTC
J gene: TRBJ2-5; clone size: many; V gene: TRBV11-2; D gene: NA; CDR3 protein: CASSLAVTWETQYF; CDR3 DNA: TGTGCCAGCAGCTTAGCGGTTACTTGGGAGACCCAGTACTTC
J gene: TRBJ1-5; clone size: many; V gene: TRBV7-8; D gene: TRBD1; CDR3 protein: CASSIRRQGQPQHF; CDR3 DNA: TGTGCCAGCAGCATCAGAAGACAGGGTCAGCCCCAGCATTTT
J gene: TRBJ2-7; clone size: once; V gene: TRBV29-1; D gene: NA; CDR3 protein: CSVWKTERATYEQYF; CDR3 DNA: TGCAGCGTTTGGAAAACTGAGCGGGCGACCTACGAGCAGTACTTC
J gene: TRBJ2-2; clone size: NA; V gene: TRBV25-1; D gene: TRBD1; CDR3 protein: CASSEYRTGSTNTGELFF; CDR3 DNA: TGTGCCAGCAGTGAATATCGGACAGGTAGCACGAACACCGGGGAGCTGTTTTTT
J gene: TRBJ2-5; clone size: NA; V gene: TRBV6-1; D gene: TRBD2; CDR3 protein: CASSDGTSGRGETQYF; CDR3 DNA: TGTGCCAGCAGTGACGGCACTAGCGGGAGAGGGGAGACCCAGTACTTC
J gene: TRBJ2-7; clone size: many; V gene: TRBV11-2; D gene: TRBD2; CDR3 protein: CASSLPTSGRAEQYF; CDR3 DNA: TGTGCCAGCAGCTTACCCACTAGCGGGAGGGCCGAGCAGTACTTC
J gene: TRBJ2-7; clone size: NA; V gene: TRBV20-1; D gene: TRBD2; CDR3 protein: CSARAGLLSYEQYF; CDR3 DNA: TGCAGTGCCCGAGCGGGACTCCTCTCCTACGAGCAGTACTTC
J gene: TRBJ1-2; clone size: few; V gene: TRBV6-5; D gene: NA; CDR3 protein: CASSYSGTDNGYTF; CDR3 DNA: TGTGCCAGCAGTTACTCGGGGACTGATAATGGCTACACCTTC
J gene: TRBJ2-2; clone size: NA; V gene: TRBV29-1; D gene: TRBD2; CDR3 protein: CSVVGGNTEELFF; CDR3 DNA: TGCAGCGTTGTCGGGGGGAACACCGAGGAGCTGTTTTTT
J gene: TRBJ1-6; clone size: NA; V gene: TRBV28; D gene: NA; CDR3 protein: CASKGTINSPLHF; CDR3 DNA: TGTGCCAGCAAGGGGACCATTAATTCACCCCTCCACTTT
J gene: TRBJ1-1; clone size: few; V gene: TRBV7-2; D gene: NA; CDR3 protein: CASSFISTMNTEAFF; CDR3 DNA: TGTGCCAGCAGCTTCATATCGACTATGAACACTGAAGCTTTCTTT
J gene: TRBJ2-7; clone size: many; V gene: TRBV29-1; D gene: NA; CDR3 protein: CSVDGVGGGDYEQYF; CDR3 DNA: TGCAGCGTTGATGGGGTAGGAGGGGGTGACTACGAGCAGTACTTC
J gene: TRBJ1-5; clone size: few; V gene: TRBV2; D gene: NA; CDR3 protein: CASSEDSEPQHF; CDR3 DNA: TGTGCCAGCAGCGAGGACAGTGAGCCCCAGCATTTT
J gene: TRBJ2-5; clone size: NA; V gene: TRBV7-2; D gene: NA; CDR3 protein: CASSLKGSGETQYF; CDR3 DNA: TGTGCCAGCAGCTTAAAAGGGTCCGGAGAGACCCAGTACTTC
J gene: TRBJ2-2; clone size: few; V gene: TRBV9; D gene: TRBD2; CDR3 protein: CASSPPSGSIAGELFF; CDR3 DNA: TGTGCCAGCAGCCCCCCTAGCGGGAGCATAGCCGGGGAGCTGTTTTTT
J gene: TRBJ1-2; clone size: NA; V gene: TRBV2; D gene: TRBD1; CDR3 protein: CTSRQGGYGYTF; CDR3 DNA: TGTACCAGCAGACAGGGTGGCTATGGCTACACCTTC
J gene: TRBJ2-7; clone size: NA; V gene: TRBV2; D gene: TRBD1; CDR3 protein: CASREGADLTYEQYF; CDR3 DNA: TGTGCCAGTCGAGAGGGGGCAGACTTAACCTACGAGCAGTACTTC
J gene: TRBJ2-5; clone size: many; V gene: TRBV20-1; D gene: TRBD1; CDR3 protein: CSAPDRVWTQYF; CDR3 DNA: TGCAGTGCTCCCGACAGGGTGTGGACCCAGTACTTC
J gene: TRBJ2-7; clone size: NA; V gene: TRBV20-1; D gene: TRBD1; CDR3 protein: CSARDSRGTGRREQYF; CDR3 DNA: TGCAGTGCTAGGGATTCTCGAGGGACAGGCCGGCGCGAGCAGTACTTC
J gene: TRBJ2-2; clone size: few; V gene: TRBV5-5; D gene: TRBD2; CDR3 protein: CASSANPPGGGTGELFF; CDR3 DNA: TGTGCCAGCAGCGCCAACCCCCCGGGAGGCGGCACCGGGGAGCTGTTTTTT
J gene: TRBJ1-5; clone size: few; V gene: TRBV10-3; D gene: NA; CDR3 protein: CAISASGVQGKPQHF; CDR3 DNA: TGTGCCATCTCGGCCTCGGGGGTTCAAGGGAAGCCCCAGCATTTT
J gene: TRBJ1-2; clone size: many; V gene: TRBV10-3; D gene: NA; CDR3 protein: CAIRDGNYGYTF; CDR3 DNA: TGTGCCATCAGGGACGGCAACTATGGCTACACCTTC
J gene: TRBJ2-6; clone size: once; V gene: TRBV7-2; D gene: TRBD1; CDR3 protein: CASSSDRGGLWAF; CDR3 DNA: TGTGCCAGCAGCTCGGACAGGGGTGGTCTCTGGGCTTTC
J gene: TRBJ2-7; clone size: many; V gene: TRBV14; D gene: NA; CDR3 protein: CASSHWGLYEQYF; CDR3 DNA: TGTGCCAGCAGCCATTGGGGGCTCTACGAGCAGTACTTC
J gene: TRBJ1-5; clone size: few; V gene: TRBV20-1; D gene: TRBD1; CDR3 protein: CSATVPRTGDGNQPQHF; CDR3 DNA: TGCAGTGCTACGGTTCCAAGGACAGGGGATGGCAATCAGCCCCAGCATTTT
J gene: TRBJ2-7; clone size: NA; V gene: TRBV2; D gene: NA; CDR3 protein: CASSVRGYYEQYF; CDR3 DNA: TGTGCCAGTAGTGTCAGAGGCTACTACGAGCAGTACTTC
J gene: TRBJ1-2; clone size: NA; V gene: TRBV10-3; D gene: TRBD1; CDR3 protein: CAISLRQGLGGYTF; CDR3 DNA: TGTGCCATCAGTCTACGACAGGGCTTGGGTGGCTACACCTTC
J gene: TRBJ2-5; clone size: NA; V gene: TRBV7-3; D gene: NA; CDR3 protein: CASSQSPGGETQYF; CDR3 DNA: TGTGCTAGCAGCCAATCACCGGGTGGAGAGACCCAGTACTTC
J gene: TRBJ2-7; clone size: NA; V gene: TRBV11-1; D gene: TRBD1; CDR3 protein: CASSLASWDRASEQYF; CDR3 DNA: TGTGCCAGCAGCTTAGCCTCATGGGACAGGGCTTCCGAGCAGTACTTC
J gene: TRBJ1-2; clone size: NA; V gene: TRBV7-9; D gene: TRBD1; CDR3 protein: CASSQDWPGGRWGDGYTF; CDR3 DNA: TGTGCCAGCAGCCAAGACTGGCCAGGGGGCCGTTGGGGTGATGGCTACACCTTC
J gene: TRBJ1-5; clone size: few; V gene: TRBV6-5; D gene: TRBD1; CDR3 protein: CASRRTGGPLQPQHF; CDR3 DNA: TGTGCCAGCAGACGGACAGGGGGCCCACTTCAGCCCCAGCATTTT
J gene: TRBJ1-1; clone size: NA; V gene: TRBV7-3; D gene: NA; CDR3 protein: CASKNRATEAFF; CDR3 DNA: TGTGCCAGCAAAAACAGGGCCACTGAAGCTTTCTTT
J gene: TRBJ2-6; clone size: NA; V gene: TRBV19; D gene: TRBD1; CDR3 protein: CASSEWGTGTNVLTF; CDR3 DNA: TGTGCCAGTAGTGAATGGGGGACAGGGACCAACGTCCTGACTTTC
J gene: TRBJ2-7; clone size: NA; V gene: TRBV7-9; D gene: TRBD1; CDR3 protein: CASVAPGQGTYEQYF; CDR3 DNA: TGTGCCAGCGTGGCCCCGGGACAGGGGACCTACGAGCAGTACTTC
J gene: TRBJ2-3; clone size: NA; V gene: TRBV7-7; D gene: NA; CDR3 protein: CASSYTGGGGTDTQYF; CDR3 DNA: TGTGCCAGCAGTTACACCGGGGGAGGTGGGACAGATACGCAGTATTTT
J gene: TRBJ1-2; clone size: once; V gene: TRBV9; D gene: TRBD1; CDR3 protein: CASSVGQGLGGYTF; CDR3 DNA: TGTGCCAGCAGCGTTGGACAGGGCCTCGGCGGCTACACCTTC